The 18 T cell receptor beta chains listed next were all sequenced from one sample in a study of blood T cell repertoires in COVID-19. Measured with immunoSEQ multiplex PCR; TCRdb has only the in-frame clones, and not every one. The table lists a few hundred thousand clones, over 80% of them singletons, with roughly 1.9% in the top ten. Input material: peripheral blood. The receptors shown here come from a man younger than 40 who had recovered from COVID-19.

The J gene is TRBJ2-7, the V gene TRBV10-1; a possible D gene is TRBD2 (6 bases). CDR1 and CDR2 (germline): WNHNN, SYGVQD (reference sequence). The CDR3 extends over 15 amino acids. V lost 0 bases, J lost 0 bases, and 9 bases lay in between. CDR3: CASSESGGSSYEQYF. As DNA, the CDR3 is TGCGCCAGCAGTGAGTCTGGGGGGTCCTCCTACGAGCAGTACTTC.

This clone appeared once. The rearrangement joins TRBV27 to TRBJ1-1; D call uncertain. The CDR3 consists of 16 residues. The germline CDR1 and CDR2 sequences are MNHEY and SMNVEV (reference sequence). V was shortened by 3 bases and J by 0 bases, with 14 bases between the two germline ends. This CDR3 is CASSFWGGSMNTEAFF. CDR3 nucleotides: TGTGCCAGCAGTTTCTGGGGAGGCTCCATGAACACTGAAGCTTTCTTT.

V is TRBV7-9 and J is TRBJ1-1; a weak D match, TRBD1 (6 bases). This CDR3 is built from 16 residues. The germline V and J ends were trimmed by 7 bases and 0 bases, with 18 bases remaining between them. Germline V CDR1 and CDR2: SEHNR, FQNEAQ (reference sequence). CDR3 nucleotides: TGTGCCAGCAACCCAGACAGGAACTCGGTGAACACTGAAGCTTTCTTT. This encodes CASNPDRNSVNTEAFF.

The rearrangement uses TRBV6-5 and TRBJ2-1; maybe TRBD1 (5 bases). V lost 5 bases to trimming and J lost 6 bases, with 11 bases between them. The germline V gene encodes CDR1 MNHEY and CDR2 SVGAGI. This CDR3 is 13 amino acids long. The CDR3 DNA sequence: TGTGCCAGCAGTCAGGGCGAGGTCAATGAGCAGTTCTTC. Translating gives CASSQGEVNEQFF.

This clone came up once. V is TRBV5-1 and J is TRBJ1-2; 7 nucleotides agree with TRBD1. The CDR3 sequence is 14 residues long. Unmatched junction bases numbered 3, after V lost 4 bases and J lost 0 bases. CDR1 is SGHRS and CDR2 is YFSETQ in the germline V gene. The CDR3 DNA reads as TGCGCCAGCAGCCAGGGACAGCCTAACTATGGCTACACCTTC. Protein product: CASSQGQPNYGYTF.

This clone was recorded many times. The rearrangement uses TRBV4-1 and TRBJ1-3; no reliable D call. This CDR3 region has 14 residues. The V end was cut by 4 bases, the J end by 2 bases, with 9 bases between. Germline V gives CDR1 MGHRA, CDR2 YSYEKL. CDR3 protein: CASSLGVAGNTIYF. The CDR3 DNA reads TGCGCCAGCAGCCTCGGGGTAGCTGGAAACACCATATATTTT.

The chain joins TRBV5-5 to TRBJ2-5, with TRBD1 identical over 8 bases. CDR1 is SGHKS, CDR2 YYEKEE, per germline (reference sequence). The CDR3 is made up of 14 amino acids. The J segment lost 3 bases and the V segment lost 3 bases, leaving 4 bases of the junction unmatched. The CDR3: CASSSQGAKETQYF. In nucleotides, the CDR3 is TGTGCCAGCAGCTCCCAGGGGGCAAAAGAGACCCAGTACTTC.

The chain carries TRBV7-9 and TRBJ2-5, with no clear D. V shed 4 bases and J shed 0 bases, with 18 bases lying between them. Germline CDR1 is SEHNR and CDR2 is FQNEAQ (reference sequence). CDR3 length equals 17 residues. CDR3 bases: TGTGCCAGCAGCTCCGAAGGTTGGGCAGACAACCAAGAGACCCAGTACTTC. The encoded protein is CASSSEGWADNQETQYF.

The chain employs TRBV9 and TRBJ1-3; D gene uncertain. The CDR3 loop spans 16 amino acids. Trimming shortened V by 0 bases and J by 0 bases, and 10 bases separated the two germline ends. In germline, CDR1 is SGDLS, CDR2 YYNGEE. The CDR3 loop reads CASSVERGYSGNTIYF. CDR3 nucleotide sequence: TGTGCCAGCAGCGTAGAGCGCGGGTACTCTGGAAACACCATATATTTT. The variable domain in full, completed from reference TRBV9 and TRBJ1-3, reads DSGVTQTPKHLITATGQRVTLRCSPRSGDLSVYWYQQSLDQGLQFLIQYYNGEERAKGNILERFSAQQFPDLHSELNLSSLELGDSALYFCASSVERGYSGNTIYFGEGSWLTVV.

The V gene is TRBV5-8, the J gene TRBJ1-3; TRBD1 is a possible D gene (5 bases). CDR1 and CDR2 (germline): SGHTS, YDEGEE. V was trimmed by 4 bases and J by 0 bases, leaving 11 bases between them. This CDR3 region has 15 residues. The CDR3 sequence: CASSPWGLSGNTIYF. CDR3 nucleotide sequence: TGTGCCAGCAGCCCGTGGGGCCTCTCTGGAAACACCATATATTTT.

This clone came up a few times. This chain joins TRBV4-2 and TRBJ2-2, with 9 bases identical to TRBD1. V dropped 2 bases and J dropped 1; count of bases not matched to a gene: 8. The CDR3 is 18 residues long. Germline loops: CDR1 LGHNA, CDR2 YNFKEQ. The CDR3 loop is CASSQPIGDRENTGELFF. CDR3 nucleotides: TGTGCCAGCAGCCAACCCATCGGGGACAGGGAGAACACCGGGGAGCTGTTTTTT.

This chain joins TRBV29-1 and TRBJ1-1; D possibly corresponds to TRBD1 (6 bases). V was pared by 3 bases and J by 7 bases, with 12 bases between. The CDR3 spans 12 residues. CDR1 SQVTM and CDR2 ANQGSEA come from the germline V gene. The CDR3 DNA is TGCAGCGTTGATGGGGGCGTAATTGAAGCTTTCTTT. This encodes CSVDGGVIEAFF. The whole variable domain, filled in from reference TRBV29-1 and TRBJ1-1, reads SAVISQKPSRDICQRGTSLTIQCQVDSQVTMMFWYRQQPGQSLTLIATANQGSEATYESGFVIDKFPISRPNLTFSTLTVSNMSPEDSSIYLCSVDGGVIEAFFGQGTRLTVV.

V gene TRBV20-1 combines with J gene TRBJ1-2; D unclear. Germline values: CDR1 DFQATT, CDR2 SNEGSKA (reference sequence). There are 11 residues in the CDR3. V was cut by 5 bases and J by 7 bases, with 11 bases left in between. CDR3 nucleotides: TGCAGTGCTTATACACCGGGTGGCTACACCTTC. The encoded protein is CSAYTPGGYTF.

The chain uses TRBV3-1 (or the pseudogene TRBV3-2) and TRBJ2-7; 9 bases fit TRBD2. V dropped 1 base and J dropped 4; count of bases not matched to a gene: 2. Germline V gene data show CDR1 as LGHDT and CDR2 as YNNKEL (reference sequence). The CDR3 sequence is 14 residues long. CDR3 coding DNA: TGTGCCAGCAGCCAAGGCCTAGCGGGGTACGAGCAGTACTTC. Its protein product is CASSQGLAGYEQYF.

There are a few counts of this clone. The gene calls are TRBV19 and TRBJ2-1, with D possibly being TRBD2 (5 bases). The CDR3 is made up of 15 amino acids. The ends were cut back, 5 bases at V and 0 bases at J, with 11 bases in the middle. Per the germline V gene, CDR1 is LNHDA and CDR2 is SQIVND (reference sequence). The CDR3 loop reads CASSANGDSYNEQFF. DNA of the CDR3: TGTGCCAGTAGTGCCAACGGGGACTCCTACAATGAGCAGTTCTTC.

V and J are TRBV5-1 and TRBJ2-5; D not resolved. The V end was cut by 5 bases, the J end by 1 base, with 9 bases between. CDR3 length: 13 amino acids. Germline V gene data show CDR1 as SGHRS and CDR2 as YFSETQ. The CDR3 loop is CASRHGGQETQYF. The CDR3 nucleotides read TGCGCCAGCAGACACGGCGGCCAAGAGACCCAGTACTTC.

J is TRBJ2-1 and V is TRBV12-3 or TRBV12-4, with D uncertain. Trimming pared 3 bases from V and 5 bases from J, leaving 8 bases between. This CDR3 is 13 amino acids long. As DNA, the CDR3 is TGTGCCAGCAGTTTGCACGAGGACAATGAGCAGTTCTTC. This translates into CASSLHEDNEQFF.

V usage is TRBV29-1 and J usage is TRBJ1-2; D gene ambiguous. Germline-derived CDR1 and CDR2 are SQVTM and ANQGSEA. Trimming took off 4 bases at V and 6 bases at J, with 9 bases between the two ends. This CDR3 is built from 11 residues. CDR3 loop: CSVGSGNGYTF. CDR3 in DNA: TGCAGCGTTGGATCGGGGAATGGCTACACCTTC.